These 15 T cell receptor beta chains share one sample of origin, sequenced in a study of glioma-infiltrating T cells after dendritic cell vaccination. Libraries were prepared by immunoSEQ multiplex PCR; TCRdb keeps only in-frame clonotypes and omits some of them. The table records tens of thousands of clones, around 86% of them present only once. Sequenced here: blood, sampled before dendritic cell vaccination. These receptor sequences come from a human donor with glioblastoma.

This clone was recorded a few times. CDR3 sequence reads: CASSLEWDRGYEQYF. As DNA, the CDR3 is TGTGCCAGCAGCTTAGAGTGGGACAGGGGTTACGAGCAGTACTTC. The rearrangement uses TRBV7-2 and TRBJ2-7; 10 positions match TRBD1. Germline V gene lookup returns CDR1 SGHTA and CDR2 FQGNSA. This CDR3 has 15 residues. V lost 1 base and J lost 4; bases outside the gene matches: 4. Variable domain in full (rest from reference TRBV7-2 and TRBJ2-7): GAGVSQSPSNKVTEKGKDVELRCDPISGHTALYWYRQSLGQGLEFLIYFQGNSAPDKSGLPSDRFSAERTGGSVSTLTIQRTQQEDSAVYLCASSLEWDRGYEQYFGPGTRLTVT.

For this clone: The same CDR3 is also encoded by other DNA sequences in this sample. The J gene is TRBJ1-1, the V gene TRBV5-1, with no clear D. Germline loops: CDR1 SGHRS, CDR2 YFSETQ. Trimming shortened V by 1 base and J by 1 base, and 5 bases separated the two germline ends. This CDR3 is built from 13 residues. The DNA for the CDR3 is TGCGCCAGCAGCTTGACGGGGAACACTGAAGCTTTCTTT. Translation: CASSLTGNTEAFF.

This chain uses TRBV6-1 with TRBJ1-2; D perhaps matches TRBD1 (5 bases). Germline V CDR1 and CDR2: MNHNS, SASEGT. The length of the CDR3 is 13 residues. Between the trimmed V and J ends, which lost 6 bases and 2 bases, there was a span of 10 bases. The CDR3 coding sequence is TGTGCCAGCAGGTTGACAGAGAACTATGGCTACACCTTC. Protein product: CASRLTENYGYTF.

CDR3 loop: CASSLLVPVTNEKLFF. CDR3 in DNA: TGTGCCAGCAGCTTACTAGTTCCAGTAACTAATGAAAAACTGTTTTTT. The V call is TRBV5-6, the J call TRBJ1-4, with D unclear. V lost 2 bases and J 1 base, leaving 12 bases between the germline ends. The CDR3 spans 16 residues. Germline values: CDR1 SGHDT, CDR2 YYEEEE. The full variable domain, rest sourced from reference TRBV5-6 and TRBJ1-4, is DAGVTQSPTHLIKTRGQQVTLRCSPKSGHDTVSWYQQALGQGPQFIFQYYEEEERQRGNFPDRFSGHQFPNYSSELNVNALLLGDSALYLCASSLLVPVTNEKLFFGSGTQLSVL.

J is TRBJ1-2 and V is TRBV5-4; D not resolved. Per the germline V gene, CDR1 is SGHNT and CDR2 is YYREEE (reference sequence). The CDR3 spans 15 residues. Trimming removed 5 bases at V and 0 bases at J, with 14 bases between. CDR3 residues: CASRPSYSTNYGYTF. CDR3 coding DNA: TGTGCCAGCAGACCGTCGTACAGTACTAACTATGGCTACACCTTC.

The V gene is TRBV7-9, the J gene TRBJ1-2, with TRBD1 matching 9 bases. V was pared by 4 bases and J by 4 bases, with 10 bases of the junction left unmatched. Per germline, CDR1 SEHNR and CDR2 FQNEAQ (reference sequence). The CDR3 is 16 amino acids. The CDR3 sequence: CASSSVGDREAYGYTF. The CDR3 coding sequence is TGTGCCAGCAGCTCAGTGGGGGACAGGGAAGCCTATGGCTACACCTTC.

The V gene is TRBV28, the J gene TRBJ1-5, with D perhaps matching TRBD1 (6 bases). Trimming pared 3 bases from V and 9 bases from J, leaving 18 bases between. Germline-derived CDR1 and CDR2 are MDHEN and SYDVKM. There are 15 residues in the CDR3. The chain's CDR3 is CASSFPLDRKRPQHF. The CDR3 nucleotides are TGTGCCAGCAGTTTTCCCCTAGACAGGAAACGGCCCCAGCATTTT.

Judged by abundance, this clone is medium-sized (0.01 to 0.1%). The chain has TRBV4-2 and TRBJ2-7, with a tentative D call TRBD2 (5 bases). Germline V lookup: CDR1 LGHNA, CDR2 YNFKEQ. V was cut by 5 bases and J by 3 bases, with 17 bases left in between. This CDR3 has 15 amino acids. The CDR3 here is CASSFQRSMNYEQYF. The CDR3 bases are TGTGCCAGCAGCTTCCAGCGGAGCATGAACTACGAGCAGTACTTC.

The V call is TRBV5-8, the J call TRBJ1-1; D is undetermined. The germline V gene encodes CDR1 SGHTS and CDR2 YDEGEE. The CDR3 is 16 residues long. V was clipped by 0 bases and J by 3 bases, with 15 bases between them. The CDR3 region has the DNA TGTGCCAGCAGCTTGGTGCTGACACTTGATGACACTGAAGCTTTCTTT. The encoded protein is CASSLVLTLDDTEAFF.

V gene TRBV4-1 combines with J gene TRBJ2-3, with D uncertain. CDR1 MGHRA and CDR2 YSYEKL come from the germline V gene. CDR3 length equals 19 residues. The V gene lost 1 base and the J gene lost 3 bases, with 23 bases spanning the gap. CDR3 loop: CASSQVLVGLSPQTDTQYF. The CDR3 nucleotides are TGCGCCAGCAGCCAAGTTCTAGTTGGGTTGTCGCCACAAACAGATACGCAGTATTTT.

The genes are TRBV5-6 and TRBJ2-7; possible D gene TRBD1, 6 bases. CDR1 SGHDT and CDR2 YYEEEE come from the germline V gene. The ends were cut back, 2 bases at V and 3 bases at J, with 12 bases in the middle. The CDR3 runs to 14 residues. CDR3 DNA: TGTGCCAGCAGCTTCGGGACAAATATCTACGAGCAGTACTTC. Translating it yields CASSFGTNIYEQYF.

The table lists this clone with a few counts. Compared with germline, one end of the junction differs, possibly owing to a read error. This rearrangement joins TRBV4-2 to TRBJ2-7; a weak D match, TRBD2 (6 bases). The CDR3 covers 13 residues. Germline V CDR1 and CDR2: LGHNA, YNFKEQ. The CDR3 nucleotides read TGTGCCAGCAGCCAAGATGGAGGGACGGGACGAGTCTTC. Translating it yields CASSQDGGTGRVF.

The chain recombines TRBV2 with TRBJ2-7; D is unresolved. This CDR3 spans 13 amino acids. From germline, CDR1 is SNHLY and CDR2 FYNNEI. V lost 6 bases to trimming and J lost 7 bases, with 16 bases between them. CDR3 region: CASSNLESREQYF. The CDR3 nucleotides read TGTGCCAGCAGCAACCTAGAGTCGCGGGAGCAGTACTTC.

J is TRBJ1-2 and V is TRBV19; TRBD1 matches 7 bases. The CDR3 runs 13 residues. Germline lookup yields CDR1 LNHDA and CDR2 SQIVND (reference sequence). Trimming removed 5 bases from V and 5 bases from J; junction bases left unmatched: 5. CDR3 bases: TGTGCCAGTAGTCAGGGGGTTTGGTATGGCTACACCTTC. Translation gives CASSQGVWYGYTF.

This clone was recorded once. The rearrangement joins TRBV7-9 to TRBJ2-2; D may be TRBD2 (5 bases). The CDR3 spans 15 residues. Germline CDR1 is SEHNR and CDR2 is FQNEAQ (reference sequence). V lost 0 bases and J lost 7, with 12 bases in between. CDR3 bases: TGTGCCAGCAGCTTAGCTGCGGGCCTGGGCGGGGAGCTGTTTTTT. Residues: CASSLAAGLGGELFF.